This entry features one TCR beta chain sequence. Its target is not known. This sample was included in a study of T cell responses to AZD1222 COVID-19 vaccine. The overall study: Investigators merged groups given second doses at roughly 4 or roughly 12 weeks. Study-level points and caveats: It should be noted that donors were predominantly white British and more often female, and clonal diversity was possibly underestimated. At 160-218 and 743-854, vaccine-associated CD4 TCRs were dominant, and they spanned spike. Increases in Spike-specific TCR breadth and depth were seen after two AZD1222 doses.

Sequencing was performed with immunoSEQ multiplex PCR; in TCRdb, only in-frame clones are kept and a portion is missing. The sample includes approximately 100,000 clones, 90% to 95% of them seen just once. This clonotype originated in an adult in good health. Specimen: peripheral blood, collected on day 0 of AZD1222 vaccination.

The CDR3 DNA is TGTGCCAGTAGTAGCACTAGCGGGAGTGGTACCGGGGAGCTGTTTTTT. This codes for CASSSTSGSGTGELFF. V is TRBV19 and J is TRBJ2-2; 11 positions agree with TRBD2. CDR1 is LNHDA and CDR2 is SQIVND in the germline V gene (reference sequence). The CDR3 is made up of 16 amino acids. V lost 4 bases and J lost 5; bases outside the gene matches: 6.